This entry lists 22 T cell receptor beta chains sequenced from one sample in a study of T cells after yellow fever vaccination. TCRdb reprocessed the 5' RACE reads with MiXCR, giving one entry per CDR3 protein. The repertoire holds fewer than 150,000 distinct CDR3 sequences, with roughly 7.2% as singletons. Here the sequenced sample was CD4+ T cells sorted from PBMCs, taken about 49 days after the first yellow fever vaccination. The receptor source for this set is a man aged 18 to 30 who received the YFV17D yellow fever vaccine.

In this sample, this clonotype turned up many times. The chain combines TRBV7-2 with TRBJ1-2; no firm D call. With 4 bases removed from V and 4 bases from J, the gap between germline ends came to 13 bases. The CDR3 loop spans 14 amino acids. Germline loops: CDR1 SGHTA, CDR2 FQGNSA. CDR3 nucleotide sequence: TGTGCCAGCAGCTCAGAGACGGAGATCTATGGCTACACCTTC. Translating it yields CASSSETEIYGYTF.

This clonotype was seen at least ten times. The chain couples TRBV7-9 to TRBJ1-4, with no clear D. Germline V gene data show CDR1 as SEHNR and CDR2 as FQNEAQ (reference sequence). The CDR3 has 13 amino acids. Trimming pared 0 bases from V and 5 bases from J, leaving 4 bases between. CDR3 residues: CASSLAENEKLFF. The CDR3 region has the DNA TGTGCCAGCAGCTTAGCTGAGAATGAAAAACTGTTTTTT.

This clonotype was picked up one time. The J gene is TRBJ2-2, the V gene TRBV5-1; D call uncertain. Trimming pared 0 bases from V and 3 bases from J, leaving 6 bases between. The CDR3 has 14 residues. Germline loops: CDR1 SGHRS, CDR2 YFSETQ. This CDR3 is CASSLGQYTGELFF. The CDR3 bases are TGCGCCAGCAGCTTGGGGCAGTACACCGGGGAGCTGTTTTTT.

This clonotype was picked up many times. The chain recombines TRBV20-1 with TRBJ2-2; D gene uncertain. V was pared by 3 bases and J by 0 bases, with 8 bases between. CDR3 length equals 14 residues. Germline CDR1 DFQATT, CDR2 SNEGSKA (reference sequence). The CDR3 here is CSASLATNTGELFF. DNA for the CDR3: TGCAGTGCTAGTTTGGCTACGAACACCGGGGAGCTGTTTTTT.

Many counts were recorded for this clonotype. The rearrangement uses TRBV7-3 and TRBJ2-5; 7 positions match TRBD2. Looked up from germline, CDR1 is SGHTA and CDR2 is FQGTGA. V gave up 1 base and J gave up 5 bases; unmatched junction bases: 7. The CDR3 consists of 15 residues. The CDR3 reads CASSLNSGSGETQYF. The CDR3 DNA is TGTGCCAGCAGCTTAAATAGCGGGTCGGGGGAGACCCAGTACTTC.

This chain uses TRBV20-1 with TRBJ1-1; 9 bases map to TRBD1. The V gene's germline CDR1 is DFQATT and CDR2 SNEGSKA (reference sequence). J was trimmed by 7 bases and V by 6 bases; bases with no gene match: 12. The CDR3 length is 14 residues. As DNA, the CDR3 is TGCAGTGCCACAACCCCCGGGACAGGGTTTGAAGCTTTCTTT. This sequence encodes CSATTPGTGFEAFF.

This chain links TRBV20-1 with TRBJ1-2; D not resolved. Trimming pared 3 bases from V and 7 bases from J, leaving 15 bases between. Germline V gene lookup returns CDR1 DFQATT and CDR2 SNEGSKA (reference sequence). There are 13 residues in the CDR3. This CDR3 reads CSASLRTLSGYTF. CDR3 DNA: TGCAGTGCTAGTTTGAGGACCTTGAGTGGCTACACCTTC.

As to this clonotype: Being one base from a much bigger clone, this may be a read error. V and J are TRBV3-1 and TRBJ2-3; the D is unclear. Looked up from germline, CDR1 is LGHDT and CDR2 is YNNKEL (reference sequence). The CDR3 spans 15 residues. As DNA, the CDR3 is TGTCCCAGCAGCCAAGATGTAGTACGCACAGATACGCAGTATTTT. Its protein product is CPSSQDVVRTDTQYF.

In this sample, this clonotype turned up many times. The V call is TRBV7-9, the J call TRBJ2-5; 11 positions agree with TRBD2. Germline assignment: CDR1 SEHNR and CDR2 FQNEAQ (reference sequence). The CDR3 totals 14 residues. With 7 bases clipped from V and 3 bases from J, the junction kept 4 bases outside the gene matches. The DNA for the CDR3 is TGTGCCAGCACCCTGACTAGCGGGGAAGAGACCCAGTACTTC. Protein product: CASTLTSGEETQYF.

In regard to this clonotype: Being one base from a much bigger clone, this may be a read error. The chain employs TRBV12-3 or TRBV12-4 and TRBJ2-1; 7 nucleotides align to TRBD2. This CDR3 contains 13 residues. The trim removed 5 bases at V and 16 bases at J, leaving 14 bases unmatched. This CDR3 reads CASSASGDGRHFF. CDR3 DNA: TGTGCCAGCAGTGCAAGCGGGGATGGTCGGCATTTCTTC.

This clonotype was detected many times. The chain has TRBV5-1 and TRBJ1-1, with D possibly being TRBD1 (6 bases). The CDR3 has 19 residues. CDR1 and CDR2 from the germline V gene are SGHRS and YFSETQ. V lost 0 bases and J 1 base, leaving 22 bases between the germline ends. The CDR3, as DNA: TGCGCCAGCAGCTTGGAGGTGCGCGGCAGGGGCCAAAAGAACACTGAAGCTTTCTTT. Its translation is CASSLEVRGRGQKNTEAFF.

Many counts were recorded for this clonotype. This rearrangement joins TRBV10-3 to TRBJ2-3, with D possibly matching TRBD2 (5 bases). V lost 9 bases to trimming and J lost 5 bases, with 15 bases between them. Germline V gives CDR1 ENHRY, CDR2 SYGVKD. CDR3 length: 13 amino acids. Here the CDR3 DNA reads TGTGCCATGGCTACTAGATACGGAGATACGCAGTATTTT. Amino acids: CAMATRYGDTQYF.

The chain recombines TRBV15 with TRBJ2-1; no definite D call. Per germline, CDR1 LNHNV and CDR2 YYDKDF (reference sequence). This CDR3 is built from 12 residues. V shed 0 bases and J shed 9 bases, with 6 bases lying between them. In DNA, the CDR3 is TGTGCCACCAGCAGAGATTCGGGTGAGCAGTTCTTC. It translates to CATSRDSGEQFF.

This clonotype was observed at least ten times. This sequence joins TRBV9 and TRBJ2-7; no clear D. The CDR3 spans 16 residues. Germline V gene sequence: CDR1 SGDLS, CDR2 YYNGEE. V was clipped by 0 bases and J by 3 bases, with 16 bases between them. The CDR3 protein is CASSVGDAHPLYEQYF. CDR3 DNA sequence: TGTGCCAGCAGCGTAGGAGATGCACATCCCCTCTACGAGCAGTACTTC.

This clonotype was seen at least ten times. The chain links TRBV4-1 to TRBJ2-3; TRBD1 agrees at 8 bases. V shed 0 bases and J 6 bases; nucleotides not matched to a gene: 8. Germline values: CDR1 MGHRA, CDR2 YSYEKL. This CDR3 is 16 amino acids long. The CDR3 sequence: CASSQDSGGEADTQYF. CDR3 nucleotide sequence: TGCGCCAGCAGCCAAGACTCAGGGGGCGAGGCGGATACGCAGTATTTT.

This clonotype was seen repeatedly, ten times or more. This chain links TRBV6-1 with TRBJ1-1; no definite D call. The germline CDR1 and CDR2 sequences are MNHNS and SASEGT. The CDR3 is 13 residues long. The V end was cut by 4 bases, the J end by 1 base, with 7 bases between. The CDR3 protein is CASSVTWNTEAFF. CDR3 in DNA: TGTGCCAGCAGTGTTACATGGAACACTGAAGCTTTCTTT.

A note on this clonotype: Possible read error: a much larger clone is one base away. The chain combines TRBV24-1 with TRBJ2-3; tentatively, D is TRBD1 (5 bases). The CDR3 length is 16 residues. Germline values: CDR1 KGHDR, CDR2 SFDVKD. V lost 5 bases to trimming and J lost 1 base, with 15 bases between them. The DNA for the CDR3 is TGTGCCACCAGTGGTCCGGATGGGGCCGGCACAGATACGCAGTATTTT. It yields the protein CATSGPDGAGTDTQYF.

About this clonotype: This clone may be a read error of a much larger clone one base away. V usage is TRBV4-1 and J usage is TRBJ2-3, with 8 positions matching TRBD2. Germline V gene lookup returns CDR1 MGHRA and CDR2 YSYEKL. CDR3 length: 16 residues. The CDR3: CDSSQTSGASTDTQYF. Written as DNA, the CDR3 is TGCGACAGCAGCCAAACTAGCGGAGCTAGCACAGATACGCAGTATTTT.

The V and J genes are TRBV19 and TRBJ1-5; possible D gene TRBD1, 6 bases. Between the trimmed V and J ends, which lost 7 bases and 9 bases, there was a span of 22 bases. In germline, CDR1 is LNHDA, CDR2 SQIVND (reference sequence). This CDR3 is built from 15 residues. The CDR3 DNA reads TGTGCCAGTACCCGGAACAGGGACTTCACTGGGCCCCAGCATTTT. Translation: CASTRNRDFTGPQHF.

This clonotype was seen many times. The chain employs TRBV20-1 and TRBJ2-5, with a possible D match to TRBD2 (6 bases). V was shortened by 0 bases and J by 1 base, with 9 bases between the two germline ends. This CDR3 has 14 residues. Germline V lookup: CDR1 DFQATT, CDR2 SNEGSKA (reference sequence). This CDR3 reads CSARDRRVQETQYF. CDR3 sequence (DNA): TGCAGTGCTAGAGATCGGAGGGTCCAAGAGACCCAGTACTTC.

A word on this clonotype: A much larger clonotype is one base distant, so this may be a read error. This sequence joins TRBV29-1 and TRBJ1-1; tentative D call: TRBD1 (6 bases). Per the germline V gene, CDR1 is SQVTM and CDR2 is ANQGSEA. The CDR3 consists of 13 residues. V shed 6 bases and J shed 0 bases, with 11 bases lying between them. CDR3 loop: CSVGQWMNTEAFF. The CDR3 DNA reads TGCAGCGTAGGACAGTGGATGAACACTGAAGCTTTCTTT. The variable domain in full, with the rest retrieved from reference TRBV29-1 and TRBJ1-1, is SAVISQKPSRDICQRGTSLTIQCQVDSQVTMMFWYRQQPGQSLTLIATANQGSEATYESGFVIDKFPISRPNLTFSTLTVSNMSPEDSSIYLCSVGQWMNTEAFFGQGTRLTVV.

This clonotype came up many times. The V and J genes are TRBV28 and TRBJ2-5, with TRBD1 matching over 9 bases. CDR3 length equals 16 residues. Germline V lookup: CDR1 MDHEN, CDR2 SYDVKM. The ends lost 4 bases at V and 7 bases at J; junction bases unmatched: 13. CDR3 residues: CASSSSGTGLRGTQYF. CDR3 nucleotides: TGTGCCAGCAGTTCCTCCGGGACAGGGCTTCGCGGGACCCAGTACTTC.